This T cell receptor beta chain was identified during a study of blood T cells in healthy people across ages. Study-wide context: About one barcoded TCR beta cDNA was captured per two T cells.

This clonotype has just a few counts. The use of a sample-barcoded 5' primer and a J-beta primer mix characterized a second PCR of 7 to 11 cycles. TCRdb re-called the 5' RACE reads through MiXCR, storing one row per CDR3 protein. The data contain 550,000 to 800,000 distinct CDR3 sequences, roughly 21% of them singletons. V gave up 3 bases and J gave up 4 bases, with 7 bases separating them. Germline CDR1 MNHEY, CDR2 SMNVEV (reference sequence). This CDR3 is built from 13 residues. The authors extracted at least 5.5 micrograms of total RNA per sample. V and J are TRBV27 and TRBJ1-3; maybe TRBD1 (5 bases). The sequencing sample was made of blood. The sequence was collected from a man between 65 and 80 years old in good health. CDR3 loop: CASSFGAGNTIYF. CDR3 coding DNA: TGTGCCAGCAGTTTTGGGGCCGGAAACACCATATATTTT.